This TCR beta chain was retrieved from a study of blood T cell repertoires in COVID-19. For the study at large: Specimens from acute and convalescent COVID-19 originated in the United States, Italy and Spain. The cDNA or gDNA used as material had been derived from T cells, B-cell-depleted T cells, or PBMCs.

The table came from immunoSEQ multiplex PCR; TCRdb's copy has only in-frame clones and leaves some out. Of some 250,000 clones listed, 86% are singletons. The CDR3 is 14 amino acids. V lost 0 bases and J lost 1, with 7 bases in between. Germline values: CDR1 SGHDT, CDR2 YYEEEE. Everyone who took part was 18 to 89 years old, and they came from fewer than 25 US areas. Participant-given clinical history determined each cohort assignment. Material: PBMCs or T cells enriched from blood (not recorded which). J is TRBJ1-1 and V is TRBV5-6; perhaps TRBD1 as D (6 bases). The clonotype comes from a young man who had recovered from COVID-19. The CDR3 protein is CASSLGTENTEAFF. The CDR3 coding sequence is TGTGCCAGCAGCTTGGGGACAGAGAACACTGAAGCTTTCTTT.